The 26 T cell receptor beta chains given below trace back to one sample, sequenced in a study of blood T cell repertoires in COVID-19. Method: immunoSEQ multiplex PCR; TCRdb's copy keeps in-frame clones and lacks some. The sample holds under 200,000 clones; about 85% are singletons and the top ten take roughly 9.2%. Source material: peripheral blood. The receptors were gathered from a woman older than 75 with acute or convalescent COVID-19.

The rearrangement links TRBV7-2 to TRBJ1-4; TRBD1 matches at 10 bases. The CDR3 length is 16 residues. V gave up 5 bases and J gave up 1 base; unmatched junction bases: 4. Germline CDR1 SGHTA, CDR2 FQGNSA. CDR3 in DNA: TGTGCCAGCAGCCAACGGACAGGGGGAACTAATGAAAAACTGTTTTTT. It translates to CASSQRTGGTNEKLFF. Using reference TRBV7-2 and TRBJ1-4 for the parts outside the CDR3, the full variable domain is GAGVSQSPSNKVTEKGKDVELRCDPISGHTALYWYRQSLGQGLEFLIYFQGNSAPDKSGLPSDRFSAERTGGSVSTLTIQRTQQEDSAVYLCASSQRTGGTNEKLFFGSGTQLSVL.

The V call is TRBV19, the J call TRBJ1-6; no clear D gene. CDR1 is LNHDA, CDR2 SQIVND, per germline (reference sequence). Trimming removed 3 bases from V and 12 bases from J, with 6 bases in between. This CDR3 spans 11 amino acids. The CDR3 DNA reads TGTGCCAGTAGTATGTCCGGACCCCTCCACTTT. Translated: CASSMSGPLHF.

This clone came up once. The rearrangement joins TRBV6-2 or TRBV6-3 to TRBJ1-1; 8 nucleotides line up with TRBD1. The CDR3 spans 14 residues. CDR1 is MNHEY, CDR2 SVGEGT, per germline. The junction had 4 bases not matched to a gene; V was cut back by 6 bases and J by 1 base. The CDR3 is CASSSDRANTEAFF. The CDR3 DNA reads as TGTGCCAGCAGCTCGGACAGGGCGAACACTGAAGCTTTCTTT.

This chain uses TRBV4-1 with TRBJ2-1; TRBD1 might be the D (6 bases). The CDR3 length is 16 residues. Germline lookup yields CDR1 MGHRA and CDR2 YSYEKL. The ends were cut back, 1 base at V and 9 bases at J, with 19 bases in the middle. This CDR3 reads CASSQGGSEPQGEQFF. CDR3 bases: TGCGCCAGCAGCCAAGGGGGTAGCGAGCCACAGGGTGAGCAGTTCTTC.

The DNA for the CDR3 is TGCGCCAGCAGTGAGAGAGGGGGCCAGGAGACCCAGTACTTC. Its translation: CASSERGGQETQYF. This sequence joins TRBV10-1 and TRBJ2-5, with TRBD1 matching over 7 bases. This CDR3 is built from 14 residues. Germline CDR1 WNHNN, CDR2 SYGVQD (reference sequence). J was trimmed by 5 bases and V by 2 bases; bases with no gene match: 5.

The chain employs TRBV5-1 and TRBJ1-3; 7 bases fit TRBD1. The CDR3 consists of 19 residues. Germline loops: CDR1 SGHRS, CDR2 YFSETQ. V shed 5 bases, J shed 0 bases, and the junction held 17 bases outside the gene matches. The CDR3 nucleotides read TGCGCCAGCAGTGGGTTTTATATGGGACAGCAAACCTCTGGAAACACCATATATTTT. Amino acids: CASSGFYMGQQTSGNTIYF.

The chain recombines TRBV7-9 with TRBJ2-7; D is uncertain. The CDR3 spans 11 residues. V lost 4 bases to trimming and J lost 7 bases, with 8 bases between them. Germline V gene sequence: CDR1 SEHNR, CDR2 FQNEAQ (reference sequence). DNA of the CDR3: TGTGCCAGCAGCTCTTTAGAAGAGCAGTACTTC. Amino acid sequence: CASSSLEEQYF.

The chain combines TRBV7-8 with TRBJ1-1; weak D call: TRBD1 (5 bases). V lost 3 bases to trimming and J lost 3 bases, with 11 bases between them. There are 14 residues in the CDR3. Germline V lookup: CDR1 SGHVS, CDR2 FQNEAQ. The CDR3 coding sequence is TGTGCCAGCAGCTTTCAGGGTGTCGACACTGAAGCTTTCTTT. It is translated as CASSFQGVDTEAFF.

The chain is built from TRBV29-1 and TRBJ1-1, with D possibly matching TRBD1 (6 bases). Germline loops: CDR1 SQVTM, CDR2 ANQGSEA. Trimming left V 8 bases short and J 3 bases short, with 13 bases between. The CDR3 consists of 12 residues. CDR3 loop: CSTNRDDTEAFF. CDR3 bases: TGCAGCACCAACAGGGATGACACTGAAGCTTTCTTT.

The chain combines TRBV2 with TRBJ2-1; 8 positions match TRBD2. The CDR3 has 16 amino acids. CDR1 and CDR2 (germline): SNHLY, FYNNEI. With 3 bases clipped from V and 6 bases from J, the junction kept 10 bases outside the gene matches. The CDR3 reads CASSEIGTRLTNEQFF. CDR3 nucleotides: TGTGCCAGCAGTGAGATCGGGACTAGACTCACCAATGAGCAGTTCTTC. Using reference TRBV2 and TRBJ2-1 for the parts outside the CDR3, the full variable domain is EPEVTQTPSHQVTQMGQEVILRCVPISNHLYFYWYRQILGQKVEFLVSFYNNEISEKSEIFDDQFSVERPDGSNFTLKIRSTKLEDSAMYFCASSEIGTRLTNEQFFGPGTRLTVL.

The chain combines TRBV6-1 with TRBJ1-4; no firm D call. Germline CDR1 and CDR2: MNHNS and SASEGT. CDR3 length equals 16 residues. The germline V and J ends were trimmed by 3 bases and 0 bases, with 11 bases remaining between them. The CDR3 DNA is TGTGCCAGCAGTGAGGTGCACCGAGCAACTAATGAAAAACTGTTTTTT. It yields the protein CASSEVHRATNEKLFF.

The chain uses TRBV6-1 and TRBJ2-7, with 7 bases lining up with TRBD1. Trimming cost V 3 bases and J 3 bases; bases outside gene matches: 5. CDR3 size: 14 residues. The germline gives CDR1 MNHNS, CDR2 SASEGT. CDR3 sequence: CASSERGQSYEQYF. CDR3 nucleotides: TGTGCCAGCAGTGAGAGGGGACAGAGCTACGAGCAGTACTTC.

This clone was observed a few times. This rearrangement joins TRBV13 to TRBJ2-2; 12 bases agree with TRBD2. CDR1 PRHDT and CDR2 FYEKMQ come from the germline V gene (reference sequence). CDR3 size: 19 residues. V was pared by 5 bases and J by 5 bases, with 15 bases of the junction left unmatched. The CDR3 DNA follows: TGTGCCAGCAGCCCAGGCCTAGCGGGAGGGCCGAGGAGAACCGGGGAGCTGTTTTTT. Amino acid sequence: CASSPGLAGGPRRTGELFF.

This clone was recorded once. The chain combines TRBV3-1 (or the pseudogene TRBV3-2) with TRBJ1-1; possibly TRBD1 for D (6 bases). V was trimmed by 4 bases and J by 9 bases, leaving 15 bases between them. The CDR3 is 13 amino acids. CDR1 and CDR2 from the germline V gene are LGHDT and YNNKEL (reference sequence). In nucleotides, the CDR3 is TGTGCCAGCAGCCTACAGGGTAGAGTGAAAGCTTTCTTT. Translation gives CASSLQGRVKAFF.

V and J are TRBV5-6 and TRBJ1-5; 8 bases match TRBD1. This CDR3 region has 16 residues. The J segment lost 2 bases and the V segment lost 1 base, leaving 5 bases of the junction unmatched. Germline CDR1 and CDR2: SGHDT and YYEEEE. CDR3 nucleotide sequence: TGTGCCAGCAGCTTGCTACAGGGGGATGGCAATCAGCCCCAGCATTTT. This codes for CASSLLQGDGNQPQHF.

The CDR3 DNA follows: TGCGCCAGCCAAGAGAGGGACAGGGATACTCAAGAGACCCAGTACTTC. Residues: CASQERDRDTQETQYF. V usage is TRBV4-1 and J usage is TRBJ2-5, with 9 nucleotides matching TRBD1. The CDR3 contains 16 residues. The ends lost 8 bases at V and 2 bases at J; junction bases unmatched: 12. Germline CDR1 and CDR2: MGHRA and YSYEKL.

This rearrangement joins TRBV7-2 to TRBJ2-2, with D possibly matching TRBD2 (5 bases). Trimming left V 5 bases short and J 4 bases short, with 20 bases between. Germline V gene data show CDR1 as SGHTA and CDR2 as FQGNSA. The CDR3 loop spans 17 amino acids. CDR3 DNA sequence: TGTGCCAGCAGCCCATCGAAGGCACCCCGGGGCACCGGGGAGCTGTTTTTT. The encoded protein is CASSPSKAPRGTGELFF.

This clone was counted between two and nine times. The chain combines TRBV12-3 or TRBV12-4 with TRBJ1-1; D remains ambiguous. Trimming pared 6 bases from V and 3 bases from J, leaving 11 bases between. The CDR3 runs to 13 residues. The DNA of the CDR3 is TGTGCCAGCAGCGGAACAGAGCACACTGAAGCTTTCTTT. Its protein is CASSGTEHTEAFF.

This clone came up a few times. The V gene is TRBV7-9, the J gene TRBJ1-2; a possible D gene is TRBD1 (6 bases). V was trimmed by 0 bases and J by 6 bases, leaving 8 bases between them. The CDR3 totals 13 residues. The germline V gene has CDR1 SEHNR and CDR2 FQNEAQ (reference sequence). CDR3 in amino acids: CASSLAGAHGYTF. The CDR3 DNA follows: TGTGCCAGCAGCTTAGCGGGGGCCCATGGCTACACCTTC. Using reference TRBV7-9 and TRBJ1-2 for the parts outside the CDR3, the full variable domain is DTGVSQNPRHKITKRGQNVTFRCDPISEHNRLYWYRQTLGQGPEFLTYFQNEAQLEKSRLLSDRFSAERPKGSFSTLEIQRTEQGDSAMYLCASSLAGAHGYTFGSGTRLTVV.

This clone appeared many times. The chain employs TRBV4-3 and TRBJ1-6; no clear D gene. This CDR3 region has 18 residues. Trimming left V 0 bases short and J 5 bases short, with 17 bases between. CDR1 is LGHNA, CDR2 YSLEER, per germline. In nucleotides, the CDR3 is TGCGCCAGCAGCCAAGAAGCGGGGAGCCAGTTTAATAATTCACCCCTCCACTTT. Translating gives CASSQEAGSQFNNSPLHF.

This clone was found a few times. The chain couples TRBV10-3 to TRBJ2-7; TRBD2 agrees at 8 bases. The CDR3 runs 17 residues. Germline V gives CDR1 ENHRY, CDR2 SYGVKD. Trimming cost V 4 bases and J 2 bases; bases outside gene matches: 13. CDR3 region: CAISAPGRAQTPYEQYF. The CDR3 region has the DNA TGTGCCATCAGTGCCCCCGGGAGGGCCCAAACCCCCTACGAGCAGTACTTC.

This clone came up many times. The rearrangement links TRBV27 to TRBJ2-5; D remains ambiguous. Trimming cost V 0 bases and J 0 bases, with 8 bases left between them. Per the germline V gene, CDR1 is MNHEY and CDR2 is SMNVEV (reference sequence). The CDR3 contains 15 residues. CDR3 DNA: TGTGCCAGCAGTTTATCGTGGCTAGACCAAGAGACCCAGTACTTC. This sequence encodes CASSLSWLDQETQYF.

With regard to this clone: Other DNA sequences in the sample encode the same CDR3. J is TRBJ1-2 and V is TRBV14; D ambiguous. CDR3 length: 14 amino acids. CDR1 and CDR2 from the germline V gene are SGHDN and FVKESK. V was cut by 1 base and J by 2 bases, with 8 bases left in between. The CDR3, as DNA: TGTGCCAGCAGCCAAGTAGCCGGCAACTATGGCTACACCTTC. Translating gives CASSQVAGNYGYTF.

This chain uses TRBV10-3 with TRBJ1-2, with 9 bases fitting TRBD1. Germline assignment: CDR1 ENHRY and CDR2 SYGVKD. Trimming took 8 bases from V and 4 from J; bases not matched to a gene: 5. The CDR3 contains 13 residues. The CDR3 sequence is CAIRTGAVYGYTF. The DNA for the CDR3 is TGTGCCATCCGGACAGGGGCGGTCTATGGCTACACCTTC.

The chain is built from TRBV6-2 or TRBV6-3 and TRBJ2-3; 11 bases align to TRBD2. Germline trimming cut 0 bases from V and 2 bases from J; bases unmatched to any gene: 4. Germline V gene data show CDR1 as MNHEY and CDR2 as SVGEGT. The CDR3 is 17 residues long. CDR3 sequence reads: CASSYSPSGGPTDTQYF. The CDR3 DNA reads TGTGCCAGCAGTTACTCCCCTAGCGGGGGGCCCACAGATACGCAGTATTTT.

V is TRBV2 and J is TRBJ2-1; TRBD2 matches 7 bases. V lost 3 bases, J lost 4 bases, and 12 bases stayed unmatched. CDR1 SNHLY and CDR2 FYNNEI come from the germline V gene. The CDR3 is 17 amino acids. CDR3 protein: CASSDMRLAGSYNEQFF. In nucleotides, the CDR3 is TGTGCCAGCAGTGATATGAGATTAGCGGGTTCATACAATGAGCAGTTCTTC.